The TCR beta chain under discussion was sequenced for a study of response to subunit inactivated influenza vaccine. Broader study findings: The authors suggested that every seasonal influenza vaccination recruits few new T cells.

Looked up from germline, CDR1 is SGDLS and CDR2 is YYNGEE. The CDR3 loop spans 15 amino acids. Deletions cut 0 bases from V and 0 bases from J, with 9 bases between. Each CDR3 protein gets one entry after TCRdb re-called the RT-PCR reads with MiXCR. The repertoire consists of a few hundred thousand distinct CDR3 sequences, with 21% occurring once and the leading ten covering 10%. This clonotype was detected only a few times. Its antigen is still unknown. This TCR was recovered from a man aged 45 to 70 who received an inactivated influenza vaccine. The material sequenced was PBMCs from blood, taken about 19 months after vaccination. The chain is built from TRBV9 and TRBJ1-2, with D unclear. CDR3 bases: TGTGCCAGCAGCGTAGGAACAGAAACTAACTATGGCTACACCTTC. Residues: CASSVGTETNYGYTF.